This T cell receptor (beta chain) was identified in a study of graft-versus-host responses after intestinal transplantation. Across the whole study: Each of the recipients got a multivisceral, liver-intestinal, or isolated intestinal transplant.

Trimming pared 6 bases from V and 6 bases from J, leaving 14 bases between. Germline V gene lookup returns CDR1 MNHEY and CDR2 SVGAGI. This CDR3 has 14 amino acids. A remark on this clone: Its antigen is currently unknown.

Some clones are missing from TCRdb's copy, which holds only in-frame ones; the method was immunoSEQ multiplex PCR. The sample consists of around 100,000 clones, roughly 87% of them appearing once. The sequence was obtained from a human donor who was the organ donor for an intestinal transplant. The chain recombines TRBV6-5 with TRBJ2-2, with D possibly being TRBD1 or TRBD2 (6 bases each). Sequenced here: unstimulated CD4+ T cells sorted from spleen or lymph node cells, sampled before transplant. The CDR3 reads CASRRVGGPGELFF. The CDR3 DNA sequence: TGTGCCAGCAGAAGAGTGGGGGGCCCCGGGGAGCTGTTTTTT.